The present T cell receptor beta chain was sequenced within a study of identical twins. Whole-study findings and limits: In cord blood, abundant beta clonotypes had fewer insertions; memory showed no trend. It was possible that invariant MAIT and iNKT cells partly confounded the zero-insertion analyses.

The germline V gene encodes CDR1 SGHTA and CDR2 FQGNSA. V gave up 2 bases and J gave up 5 bases; unmatched junction bases: 9. This CDR3 comprises 16 residues. A template switching step contributed a universal primer site, while unique molecular identifiers were present in the cDNA. TCRdb itself ran the 5' RACE reads through MiXCR, one entry per CDR3 protein. The top ten clones hold around 8.1% of a sample with about 160,000 distinct CDR3 sequences, approximately 4% of them seen once. Only healthy Caucasians were included as donors. This clonotype has a count of ten or more. The target antigen is unknown.

The receptor was derived from a man younger than 35 in good health. What was sequenced was memory T cells sorted from blood. The chain couples TRBV7-2 to TRBJ2-5; 9 bases fit TRBD1. The CDR3 coding sequence is TGTGCCAGCAGCTTACCCCTTGGGACAGGGTGGGAGACCCAGTACTTC. Amino acids: CASSLPLGTGWETQYF.